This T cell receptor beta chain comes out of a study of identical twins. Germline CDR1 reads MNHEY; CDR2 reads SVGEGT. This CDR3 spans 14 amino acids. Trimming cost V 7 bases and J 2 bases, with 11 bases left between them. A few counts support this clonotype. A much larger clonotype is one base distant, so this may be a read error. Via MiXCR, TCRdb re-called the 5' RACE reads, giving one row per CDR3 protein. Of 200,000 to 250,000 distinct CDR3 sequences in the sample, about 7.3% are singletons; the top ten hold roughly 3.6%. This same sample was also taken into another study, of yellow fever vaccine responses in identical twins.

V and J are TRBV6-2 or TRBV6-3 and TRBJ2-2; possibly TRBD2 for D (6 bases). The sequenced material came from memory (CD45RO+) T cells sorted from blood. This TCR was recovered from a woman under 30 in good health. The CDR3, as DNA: TGTGCCAGCATATCGACTAGTAACACCGGGGAGCTGTTTTTT. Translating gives CASISTSNTGELFF.